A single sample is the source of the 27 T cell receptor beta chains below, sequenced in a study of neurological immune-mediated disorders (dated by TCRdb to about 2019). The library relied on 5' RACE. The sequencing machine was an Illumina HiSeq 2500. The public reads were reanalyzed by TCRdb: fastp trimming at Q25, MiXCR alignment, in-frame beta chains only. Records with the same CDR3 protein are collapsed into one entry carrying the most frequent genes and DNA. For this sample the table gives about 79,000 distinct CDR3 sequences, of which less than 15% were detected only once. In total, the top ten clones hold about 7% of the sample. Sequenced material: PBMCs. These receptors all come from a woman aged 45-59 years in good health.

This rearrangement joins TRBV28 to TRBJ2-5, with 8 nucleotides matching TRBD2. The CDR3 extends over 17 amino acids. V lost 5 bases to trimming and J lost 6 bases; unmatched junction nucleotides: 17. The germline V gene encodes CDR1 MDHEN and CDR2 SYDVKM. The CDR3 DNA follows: TGTGCCAGCAGTAGCCCCGCTAGCGGGCCCTCCAAAAAGACCCAGTACTTC. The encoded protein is CASSSPASGPSKKTQYF.

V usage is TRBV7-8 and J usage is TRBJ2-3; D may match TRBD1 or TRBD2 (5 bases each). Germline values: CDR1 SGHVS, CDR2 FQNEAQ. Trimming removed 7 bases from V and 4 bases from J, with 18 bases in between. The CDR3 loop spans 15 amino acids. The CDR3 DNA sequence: TGTGCCAGCAAATTATTCAGGGACCCAGCAGATACGCAGTATTTT. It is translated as CASKLFRDPADTQYF.

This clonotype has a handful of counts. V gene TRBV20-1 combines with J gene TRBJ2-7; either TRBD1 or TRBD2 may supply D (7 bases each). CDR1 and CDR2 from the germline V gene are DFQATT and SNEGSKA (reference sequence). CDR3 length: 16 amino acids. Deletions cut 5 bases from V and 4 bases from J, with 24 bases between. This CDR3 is CSAWDQGGPLGYEQYF. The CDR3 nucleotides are TGCAGTGCTTGGGACCAGGGGGGGCCATTGGGGTACGAGCAGTACTTC.

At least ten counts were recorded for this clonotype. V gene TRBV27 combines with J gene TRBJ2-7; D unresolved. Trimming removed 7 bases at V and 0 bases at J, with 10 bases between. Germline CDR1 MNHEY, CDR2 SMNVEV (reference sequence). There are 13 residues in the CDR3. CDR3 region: CASTPTSSYEQYF. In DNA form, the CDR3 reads TGTGCCAGCACCCCTACGAGCTCCTACGAGCAGTACTTC.

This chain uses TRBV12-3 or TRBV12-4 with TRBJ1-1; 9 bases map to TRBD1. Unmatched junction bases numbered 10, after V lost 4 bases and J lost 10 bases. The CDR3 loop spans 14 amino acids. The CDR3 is CASSSRDRAIRAFF. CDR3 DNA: TGTGCCAGCAGTTCCCGGGACAGGGCCATCAGAGCTTTCTTT.

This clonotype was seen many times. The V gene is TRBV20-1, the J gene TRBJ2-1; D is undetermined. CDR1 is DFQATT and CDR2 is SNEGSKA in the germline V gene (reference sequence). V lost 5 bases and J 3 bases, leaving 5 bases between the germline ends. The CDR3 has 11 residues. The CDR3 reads CSADNYNEQFF. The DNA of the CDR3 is TGCAGTGCTGACAACTACAATGAGCAGTTCTTC.

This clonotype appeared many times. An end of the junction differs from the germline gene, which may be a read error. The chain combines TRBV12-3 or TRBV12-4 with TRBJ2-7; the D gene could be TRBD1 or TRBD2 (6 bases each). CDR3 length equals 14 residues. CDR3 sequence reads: CASNLRGLSYEQYF. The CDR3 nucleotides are TGTGCCAGCAATTTACGGGGGCTTTCCTACGAGCAGTACTTC.

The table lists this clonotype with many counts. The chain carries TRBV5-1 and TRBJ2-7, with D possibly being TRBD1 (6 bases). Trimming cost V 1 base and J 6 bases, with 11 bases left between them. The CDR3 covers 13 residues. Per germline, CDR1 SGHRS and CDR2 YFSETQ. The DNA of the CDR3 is TGCGCCAGCAGCTTGACAGGGACGACCGAGCAGTACTTC. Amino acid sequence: CASSLTGTTEQYF. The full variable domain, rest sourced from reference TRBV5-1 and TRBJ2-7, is KAGVTQTPRYLIKTRGQQVTLSCSPISGHRSVSWYQQTPGQGLQFLFEYFSETQRNKGNFPGRFSGRQFSNSRSEMNVSTLELGDSALYLCASSLTGTTEQYFGPGTRLTVT.

The chain's CDR3 is CASSQVGVYNEQFF. CDR3 coding DNA: TGTGCCAGCAGCCAAGTGGGGGTTTACAATGAGCAGTTCTTC. V usage is TRBV3-1 and J usage is TRBJ2-1; D could derive from TRBD1 or TRBD2 (5 bases each). The CDR3 sequence is 14 residues long. Trimming took 1 base from V and 4 from J, leaving 8 bases between them. Germline CDR1 reads LGHDT; CDR2 reads YNNKEL (reference sequence).

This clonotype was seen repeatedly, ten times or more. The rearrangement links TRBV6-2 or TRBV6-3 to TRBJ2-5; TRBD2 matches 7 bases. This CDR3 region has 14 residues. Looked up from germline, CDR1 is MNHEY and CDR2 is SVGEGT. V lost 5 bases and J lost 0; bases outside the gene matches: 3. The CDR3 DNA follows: TGTGCCAGCAGTAAGCGGGGAGACCAAGAGACCCAGTACTTC. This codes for CASSKRGDQETQYF.

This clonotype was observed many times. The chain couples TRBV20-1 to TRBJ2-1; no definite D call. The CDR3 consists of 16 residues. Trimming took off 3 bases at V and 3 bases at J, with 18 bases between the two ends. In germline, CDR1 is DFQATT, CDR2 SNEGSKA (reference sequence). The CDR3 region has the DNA TGCAGTGCTAGTTTTGGTGACGGATTTAGCTACAATGAGCAGTTCTTC. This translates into CSASFGDGFSYNEQFF.

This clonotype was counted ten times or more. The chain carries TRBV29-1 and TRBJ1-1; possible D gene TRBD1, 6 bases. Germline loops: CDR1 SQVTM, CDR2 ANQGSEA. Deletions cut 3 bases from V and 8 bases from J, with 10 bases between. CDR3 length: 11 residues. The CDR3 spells CSVDRGQEAFF. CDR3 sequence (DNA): TGCAGCGTTGACAGGGGCCAAGAAGCTTTCTTT.

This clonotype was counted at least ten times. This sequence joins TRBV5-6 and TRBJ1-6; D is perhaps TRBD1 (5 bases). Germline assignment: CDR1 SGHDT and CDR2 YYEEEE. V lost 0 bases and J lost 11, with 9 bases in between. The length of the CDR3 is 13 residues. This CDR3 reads CASSLGRAAPLHF. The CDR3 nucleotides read TGTGCCAGCAGCTTGGGCAGGGCGGCACCCCTCCACTTT.

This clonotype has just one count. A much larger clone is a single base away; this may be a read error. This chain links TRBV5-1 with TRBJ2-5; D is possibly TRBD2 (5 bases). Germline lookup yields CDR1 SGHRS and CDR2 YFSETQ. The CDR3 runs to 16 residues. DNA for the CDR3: TGCGCCACCAGCATATCAGGATCACCGGGACAAGAGACCCAGTACTTC. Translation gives CATSISGSPGQETQYF.

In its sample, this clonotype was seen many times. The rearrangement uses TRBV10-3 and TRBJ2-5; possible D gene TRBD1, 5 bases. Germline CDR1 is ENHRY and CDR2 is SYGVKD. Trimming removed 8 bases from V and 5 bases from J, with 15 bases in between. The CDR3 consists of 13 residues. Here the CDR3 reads CAILRGLGETQYF. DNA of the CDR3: TGTGCCATCCTAAGGGGCCTTGGGGAGACCCAGTACTTC.

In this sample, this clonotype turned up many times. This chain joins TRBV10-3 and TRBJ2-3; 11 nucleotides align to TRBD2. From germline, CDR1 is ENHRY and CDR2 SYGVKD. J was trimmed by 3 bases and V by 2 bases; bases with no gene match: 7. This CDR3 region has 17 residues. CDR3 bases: TGTGCCATCAGTGAGCCTCGGGTAGCGGGAGGGACAGATACGCAGTATTTT. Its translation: CAISEPRVAGGTDTQYF.

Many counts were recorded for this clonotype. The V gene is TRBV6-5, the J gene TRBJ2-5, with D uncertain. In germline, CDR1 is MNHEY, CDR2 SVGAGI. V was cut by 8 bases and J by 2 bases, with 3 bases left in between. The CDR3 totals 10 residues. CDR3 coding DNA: TGTGCCAGCGGACAAGAGACCCAGTACTTC. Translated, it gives CASGQETQYF.

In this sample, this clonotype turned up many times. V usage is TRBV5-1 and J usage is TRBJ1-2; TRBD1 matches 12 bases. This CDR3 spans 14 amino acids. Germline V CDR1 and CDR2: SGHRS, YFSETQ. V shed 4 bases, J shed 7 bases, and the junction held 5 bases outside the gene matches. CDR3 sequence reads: CASSPGQGAGGYTF. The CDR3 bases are TGCGCCAGCAGCCCGGGACAGGGGGCCGGTGGCTACACCTTC.

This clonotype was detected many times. The chain's CDR3 is CASSLDGTGTEAFF. Here the CDR3 DNA reads TGTGCCAGCAGCTTAGATGGGACAGGGACTGAAGCTTTCTTT. V is TRBV11-3 and J is TRBJ1-1, with TRBD1 matching 9 bases. CDR1 is SGHNT and CDR2 is YENEEA in the germline V gene. CDR3 length: 14 residues. V dropped 0 bases and J dropped 5; count of bases not matched to a gene: 1.

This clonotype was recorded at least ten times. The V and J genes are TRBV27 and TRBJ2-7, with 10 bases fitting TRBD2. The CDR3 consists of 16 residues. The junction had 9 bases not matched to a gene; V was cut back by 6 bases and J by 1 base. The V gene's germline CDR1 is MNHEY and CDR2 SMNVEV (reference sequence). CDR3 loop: CASSPSGRAISYEQYF. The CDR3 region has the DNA TGTGCCAGCAGCCCAAGCGGGAGGGCCATATCCTACGAGCAGTACTTC.

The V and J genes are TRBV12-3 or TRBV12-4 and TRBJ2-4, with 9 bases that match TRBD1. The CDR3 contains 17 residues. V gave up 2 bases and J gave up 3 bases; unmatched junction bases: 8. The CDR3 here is CASSLTRDREVKNIQYF. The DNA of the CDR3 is TGTGCCAGCAGTTTAACCCGGGACAGGGAGGTCAAAAACATTCAGTACTTC.

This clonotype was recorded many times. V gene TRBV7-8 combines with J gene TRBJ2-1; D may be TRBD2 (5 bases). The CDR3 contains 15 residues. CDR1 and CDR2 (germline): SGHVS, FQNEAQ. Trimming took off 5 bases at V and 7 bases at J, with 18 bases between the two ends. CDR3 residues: CASSGPLISANEQFF. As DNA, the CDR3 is TGTGCCAGCAGCGGCCCTTTGATTAGCGCTAATGAGCAGTTCTTC.

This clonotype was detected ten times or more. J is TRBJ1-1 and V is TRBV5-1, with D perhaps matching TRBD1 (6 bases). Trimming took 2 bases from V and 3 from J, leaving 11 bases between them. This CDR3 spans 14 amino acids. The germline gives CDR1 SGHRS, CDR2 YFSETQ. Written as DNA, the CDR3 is TGCGCCAGCAGCTTCGGTCAGGGGTACACTGAAGCTTTCTTT. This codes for CASSFGQGYTEAFF.

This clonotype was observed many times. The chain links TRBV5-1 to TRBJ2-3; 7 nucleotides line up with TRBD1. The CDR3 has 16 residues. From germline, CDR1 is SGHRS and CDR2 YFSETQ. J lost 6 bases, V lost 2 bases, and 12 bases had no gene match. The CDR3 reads CASSLPPGTDADTQYF. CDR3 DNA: TGCGCCAGCAGCTTACCCCCGGGGACAGATGCCGATACGCAGTATTTT.

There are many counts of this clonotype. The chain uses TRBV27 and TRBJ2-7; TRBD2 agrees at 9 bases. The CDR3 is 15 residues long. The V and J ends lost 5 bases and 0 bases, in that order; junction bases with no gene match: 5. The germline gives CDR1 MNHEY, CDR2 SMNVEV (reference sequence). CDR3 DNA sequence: TGTGCCAGCAGTCCCTTAGCGGGGGACTCCTACGAGCAGTACTTC. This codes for CASSPLAGDSYEQYF.

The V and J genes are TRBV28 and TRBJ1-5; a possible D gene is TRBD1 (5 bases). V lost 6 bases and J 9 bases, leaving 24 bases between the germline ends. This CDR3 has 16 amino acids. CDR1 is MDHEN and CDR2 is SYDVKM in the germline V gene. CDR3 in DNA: TGTGCCAGCAGGTCCCCCGGGGCGATCGGCAATACGCCCCAGCATTTT. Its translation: CASRSPGAIGNTPQHF.

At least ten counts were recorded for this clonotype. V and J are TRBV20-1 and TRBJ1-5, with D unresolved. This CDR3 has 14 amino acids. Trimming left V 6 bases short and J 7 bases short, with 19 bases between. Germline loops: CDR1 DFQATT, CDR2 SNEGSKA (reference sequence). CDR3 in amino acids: CSAGRVGEGQPQHF. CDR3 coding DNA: TGCAGTGCCGGGCGGGTGGGAGAGGGACAGCCCCAGCATTTT.